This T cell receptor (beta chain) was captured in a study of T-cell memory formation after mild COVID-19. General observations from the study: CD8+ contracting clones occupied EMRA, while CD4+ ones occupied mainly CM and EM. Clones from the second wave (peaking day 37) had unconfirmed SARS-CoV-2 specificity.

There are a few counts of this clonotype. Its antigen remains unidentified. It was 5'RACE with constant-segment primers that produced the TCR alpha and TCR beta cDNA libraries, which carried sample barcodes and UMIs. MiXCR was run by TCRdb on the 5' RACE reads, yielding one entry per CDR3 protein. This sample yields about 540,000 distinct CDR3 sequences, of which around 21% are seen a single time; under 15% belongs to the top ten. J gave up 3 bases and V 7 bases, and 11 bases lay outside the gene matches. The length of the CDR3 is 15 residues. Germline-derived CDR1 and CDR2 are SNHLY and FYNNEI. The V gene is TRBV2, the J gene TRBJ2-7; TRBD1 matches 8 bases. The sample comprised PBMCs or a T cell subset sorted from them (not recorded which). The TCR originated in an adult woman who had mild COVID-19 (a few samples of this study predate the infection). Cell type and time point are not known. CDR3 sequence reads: CASTQQGGPGYEQYF. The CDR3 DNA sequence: TGTGCCAGCACACAACAGGGGGGACCTGGCTACGAGCAGTACTTC.